This T cell receptor beta chain was captured by sequencing in a study of blood T cell repertoires in COVID-19. On the study more broadly: The study drew acute and convalescent COVID-19 samples from the United States, Italy and Spain. The cDNA or gDNA used as material had been derived from T cells, B-cell-depleted T cells, or PBMCs.

This CDR3 contains 13 residues. In germline, CDR1 is SGHTA, CDR2 FQGNSA. The V end was cut by 7 bases, the J end by 3 bases, with 11 bases between. This clone has more than one count but fewer than ten. Original data processing: Cell counts per sample came from amplifying reference gene primers. Assay used: immunoSEQ multiplex PCR; TCRdb lists only in-frame clones, some missing. Clone size and V and J calls were adopted from that table, with D and trimming inferred from the DNA. The sample includes fewer than 200,000 clones, about 88% of them seen just once. The source is a man aged 40-49 years with active or convalescent COVID-19. Input material: peripheral blood. The chain has TRBV7-2 and TRBJ2-3, with D possibly being TRBD1 (5 bases). The CDR3 DNA is TGTGCCAGCACCCGTAAGGGGACAGATACGCAGTATTTT. The encoded protein is CASTRKGTDTQYF.